The 17 T cell receptor beta chains reported below all come from one sample, sequenced in a study of response to subunit inactivated influenza vaccine. MiXCR, applied by TCRdb to the RT-PCR reads, yields one record per CDR3 protein. The table shows roughly 700,000 distinct CDR3 sequences, with roughly 14% occurring only once. The sample consisted of PBMCs from blood, taken 12 days after vaccination. The receptors come from a man between 50 and 59 years old who received an inactivated influenza vaccine.

V is TRBV29-1 and J is TRBJ1-2; 7 nucleotides agree with TRBD1. With 4 bases clipped from V and 4 bases from J, the junction kept 9 bases outside the gene matches. Germline-derived CDR1 and CDR2 are SQVTM and ANQGSEA. This CDR3 region has 14 residues. The CDR3 sequence is CSVADRVLGYGYTF. The CDR3 nucleotides are TGCAGCGTTGCCGACAGGGTACTTGGCTATGGCTACACCTTC.

The V and J genes are TRBV5-6 and TRBJ2-4; D unclear. CDR3 length: 14 amino acids. V shed 4 bases and J shed 3 bases, with 11 bases lying between them. Germline V gives CDR1 SGHDT, CDR2 YYEEEE. CDR3 nucleotides: TGTGCCAGCAGCCCCGCCGGAAACAAAAACATTCAGTACTTC. It encodes CASSPAGNKNIQYF. Complete variable domain (other parts from reference TRBV5-6 and TRBJ2-4): DAGVTQSPTHLIKTRGQQVTLRCSPKSGHDTVSWYQQALGQGPQFIFQYYEEEERQRGNFPDRFSGHQFPNYSSELNVNALLLGDSALYLCASSPAGNKNIQYFGAGTRLSVL.

This clonotype was counted between two and nine times. The V gene is TRBV24-1, the J gene TRBJ2-3; 8 bases fit TRBD1. This CDR3 comprises 17 residues. Unmatched junction bases numbered 11, after V lost 4 bases and J lost 3 bases. The germline V gene has CDR1 KGHDR and CDR2 SFDVKD. For the CDR3, the DNA is TGTGCCACCAGTGACGGCACCAGGGGGCTGTCGACAGATACGCAGTATTTT. Residues: CATSDGTRGLSTDTQYF.

In this sample, this clonotype turned up a few times. In DNA form, the CDR3 reads TGTGCCACCAGCAGAGTTCTGGGGATCTACGAGCAGTACTTC. Translating gives CATSRVLGIYEQYF. The V and J genes are TRBV15 and TRBJ2-7; D not certain. Trimming removed 1 base from V and 3 bases from J, with 10 bases in between. In germline, CDR1 is LNHNV, CDR2 YYDKDF (reference sequence). This CDR3 is 14 amino acids long.

Here the CDR3 reads CSASPGSVAKNIQYF. The DNA for the CDR3 is TGCAGTGCCTCCCCGGGTTCGGTCGCCAAAAACATTCAGTACTTC. V is TRBV20-1 and J is TRBJ2-4; D not certain. The germline V gene has CDR1 DFQATT and CDR2 SNEGSKA (reference sequence). CDR3 length: 15 amino acids. The V and J ends lost 6 bases and 1 base respectively, with 16 bases between them.

The CDR3 region has the DNA TGTGCCAGCAGAGCCCCCCGGGACAGGAACACTGAAGCTTTCTTT. Translated, it gives CASRAPRDRNTEAFF. The chain links TRBV12-3 or TRBV12-4 to TRBJ1-1; 7 bases match TRBD1. The CDR3 covers 15 residues. Trimming cost V 6 bases and J 1 base; bases outside gene matches: 8.

This clonotype showed up just a few times. The chain combines TRBV5-5 with TRBJ1-4, with a tentative D call TRBD1 (5 bases). The germline V gene has CDR1 SGHKS and CDR2 YYEKEE (reference sequence). The CDR3 is 14 amino acids. V was pared by 4 bases and J by 4 bases, with 11 bases between. The CDR3: CASSREGLNEKLFF. The CDR3 nucleotides read TGTGCCAGCAGCCGGGAGGGGCTTAATGAAAAACTGTTTTTT.

This chain connects TRBV7-2 to TRBJ2-3; 8 bases line up with TRBD2. CDR3 length equals 16 residues. Germline CDR1 SGHTA, CDR2 FQGNSA. V was clipped by 5 bases and J by 2 bases; unmatched bases: 9. The CDR3 nucleotides read TGTGCCAGCAGCCGGAACGGCGGGGGGAACACAGATACGCAGTATTTT. Its translation: CASSRNGGGNTDTQYF.

This clonotype was detected a few times. CDR3 bases: TGTGCCAGCAGCTTGGCCAGGCTGGGGGACAATGAGCAGTTCTTC. Protein: CASSLARLGDNEQFF. This chain links TRBV5-6 with TRBJ2-1; D is perhaps TRBD1 or TRBD2 (5 bases each). Germline CDR1 reads SGHDT; CDR2 reads YYEEEE. The V gene lost 0 bases and the J gene lost 5 bases, with 12 bases spanning the gap. This CDR3 region has 15 residues.

In DNA, the CDR3 is TGCGCCAGCAGCCAAGCGGCGGCGGGACCCTACAATGAGCAGTTCTTC. This gives the protein CASSQAAAGPYNEQFF. This chain uses TRBV4-3 with TRBJ2-1; tentative D call: TRBD2 (6 bases). CDR3 length: 16 amino acids. Deletions cut 1 base from V and 2 bases from J, with 12 bases between. Per germline, CDR1 LGHNA and CDR2 YSLEER.

This clonotype was seen a handful of times. The chain recombines TRBV20-1 with TRBJ1-5, with D possibly being TRBD1 (5 bases). Trimming shortened V by 0 bases and J by 4 bases, and 10 bases separated the two germline ends. CDR1 and CDR2 (germline): DFQATT, SNEGSKA (reference sequence). The CDR3 is 14 residues long. The DNA for the CDR3 is TGCAGTGCTAGAGACCTTCAGGGTAATCAGCCCCAGCATTTT. This translates into CSARDLQGNQPQHF.

This sequence joins TRBV15 and TRBJ2-1; TRBD2 agrees at 10 bases. CDR3 length: 15 amino acids. Unmatched junction bases numbered 6, after V lost 1 base and J lost 9 bases. Germline CDR1 reads LNHNV; CDR2 reads YYDKDF (reference sequence). This CDR3 reads CATSRAASGSTEQFF. The CDR3 DNA follows: TGTGCCACCAGCAGAGCGGCTAGCGGGAGTACTGAGCAGTTCTTC.

The chain carries TRBV6-1 and TRBJ2-5; D might be TRBD2 (6 bases). Germline CDR1 MNHNS, CDR2 SASEGT. V gave up 6 bases and J gave up 3 bases, with 14 bases separating them. The CDR3 totals 14 residues. CDR3 amino acids: CASSTNPGEETQYF. For the CDR3, the DNA is TGTGCCAGCAGCACAAATCCGGGGGAAGAGACCCAGTACTTC.

The chain combines TRBV6-2 or TRBV6-3 with TRBJ2-7; D is tentatively TRBD1 or TRBD2 (5 bases each). The V gene lost 6 bases and the J gene lost 11 bases, with 23 bases spanning the gap. The CDR3 consists of 14 residues. Germline V gives CDR1 MNHEY, CDR2 SVGEGT. The CDR3: CASSPTGPLRSEYF. The CDR3 nucleotides are TGTGCCAGCAGCCCCACGGGACCACTACGGTCGGAGTACTTC.

This chain links TRBV6-1 with TRBJ2-1; a possible D gene is TRBD2 (6 bases). This CDR3 has 13 residues. Germline V gene sequence: CDR1 MNHNS, CDR2 SASEGT. Between the trimmed V and J ends, which lost 10 bases and 12 bases, there was a span of 22 bases. CDR3 DNA: TGTGCCACCACAAAGACTAGTTTTGGGGCGCAGTTCTTC. Its translation: CATTKTSFGAQFF.

The CDR3 reads CASSPREGGEQYF. The CDR3 DNA sequence: TGCGCCAGCAGCCCAAGGGAAGGGGGCGAGCAGTACTTC. The chain employs TRBV5-1 and TRBJ2-7; perhaps TRBD1 as D (6 bases). This CDR3 has 13 residues. The germline V gene has CDR1 SGHRS and CDR2 YFSETQ. Between the trimmed V and J ends, which lost 4 bases and 6 bases, there was a span of 14 bases.

This clonotype was seen at least ten times. The V call is TRBV12-3 or TRBV12-4, the J call TRBJ2-1, with no clear D. The CDR3 spans 11 residues. V lost 3 bases, J lost 8 bases, and 5 bases lay in between. This CDR3 is CASSFIYEQFF. CDR3 coding DNA: TGTGCCAGCAGTTTCATCTATGAGCAGTTCTTC.